The clone carrying this T cell receptor beta chain was counted once. The sample is drawn from a study of blood T cell repertoires in COVID-19. Study details: COVID-19 samples from acute and convalescent phases originated in the United States, Italy and Spain. PBMCs, B-cell-depleted T cells, or T cells provided the cDNA or gDNA that made up the material.

CDR1 is PRHDT, CDR2 FYEKMQ, per germline (reference sequence). V dropped 5 bases and J dropped 0 bases, with 12 bases sitting between them. The CDR3 is 15 residues long. Sequenced by immunoSEQ multiplex PCR; TCRdb stores in-frame clones only, minus some. This sample yields approximately 200,000 clones, of which about 85% are seen a single time; over 2.5% belongs to the top ten. This chain links TRBV13 with TRBJ2-3; D remains unclear. Sequences were obtained from peripheral blood. The clonotype originates from a man in his fifties or sixties who had recovered from COVID-19. Here the CDR3 DNA reads TGTGCCAGCAGCCGCTCCCCGGTGAGCACAGATACGCAGTATTTT. Translating it yields CASSRSPVSTDTQYF.